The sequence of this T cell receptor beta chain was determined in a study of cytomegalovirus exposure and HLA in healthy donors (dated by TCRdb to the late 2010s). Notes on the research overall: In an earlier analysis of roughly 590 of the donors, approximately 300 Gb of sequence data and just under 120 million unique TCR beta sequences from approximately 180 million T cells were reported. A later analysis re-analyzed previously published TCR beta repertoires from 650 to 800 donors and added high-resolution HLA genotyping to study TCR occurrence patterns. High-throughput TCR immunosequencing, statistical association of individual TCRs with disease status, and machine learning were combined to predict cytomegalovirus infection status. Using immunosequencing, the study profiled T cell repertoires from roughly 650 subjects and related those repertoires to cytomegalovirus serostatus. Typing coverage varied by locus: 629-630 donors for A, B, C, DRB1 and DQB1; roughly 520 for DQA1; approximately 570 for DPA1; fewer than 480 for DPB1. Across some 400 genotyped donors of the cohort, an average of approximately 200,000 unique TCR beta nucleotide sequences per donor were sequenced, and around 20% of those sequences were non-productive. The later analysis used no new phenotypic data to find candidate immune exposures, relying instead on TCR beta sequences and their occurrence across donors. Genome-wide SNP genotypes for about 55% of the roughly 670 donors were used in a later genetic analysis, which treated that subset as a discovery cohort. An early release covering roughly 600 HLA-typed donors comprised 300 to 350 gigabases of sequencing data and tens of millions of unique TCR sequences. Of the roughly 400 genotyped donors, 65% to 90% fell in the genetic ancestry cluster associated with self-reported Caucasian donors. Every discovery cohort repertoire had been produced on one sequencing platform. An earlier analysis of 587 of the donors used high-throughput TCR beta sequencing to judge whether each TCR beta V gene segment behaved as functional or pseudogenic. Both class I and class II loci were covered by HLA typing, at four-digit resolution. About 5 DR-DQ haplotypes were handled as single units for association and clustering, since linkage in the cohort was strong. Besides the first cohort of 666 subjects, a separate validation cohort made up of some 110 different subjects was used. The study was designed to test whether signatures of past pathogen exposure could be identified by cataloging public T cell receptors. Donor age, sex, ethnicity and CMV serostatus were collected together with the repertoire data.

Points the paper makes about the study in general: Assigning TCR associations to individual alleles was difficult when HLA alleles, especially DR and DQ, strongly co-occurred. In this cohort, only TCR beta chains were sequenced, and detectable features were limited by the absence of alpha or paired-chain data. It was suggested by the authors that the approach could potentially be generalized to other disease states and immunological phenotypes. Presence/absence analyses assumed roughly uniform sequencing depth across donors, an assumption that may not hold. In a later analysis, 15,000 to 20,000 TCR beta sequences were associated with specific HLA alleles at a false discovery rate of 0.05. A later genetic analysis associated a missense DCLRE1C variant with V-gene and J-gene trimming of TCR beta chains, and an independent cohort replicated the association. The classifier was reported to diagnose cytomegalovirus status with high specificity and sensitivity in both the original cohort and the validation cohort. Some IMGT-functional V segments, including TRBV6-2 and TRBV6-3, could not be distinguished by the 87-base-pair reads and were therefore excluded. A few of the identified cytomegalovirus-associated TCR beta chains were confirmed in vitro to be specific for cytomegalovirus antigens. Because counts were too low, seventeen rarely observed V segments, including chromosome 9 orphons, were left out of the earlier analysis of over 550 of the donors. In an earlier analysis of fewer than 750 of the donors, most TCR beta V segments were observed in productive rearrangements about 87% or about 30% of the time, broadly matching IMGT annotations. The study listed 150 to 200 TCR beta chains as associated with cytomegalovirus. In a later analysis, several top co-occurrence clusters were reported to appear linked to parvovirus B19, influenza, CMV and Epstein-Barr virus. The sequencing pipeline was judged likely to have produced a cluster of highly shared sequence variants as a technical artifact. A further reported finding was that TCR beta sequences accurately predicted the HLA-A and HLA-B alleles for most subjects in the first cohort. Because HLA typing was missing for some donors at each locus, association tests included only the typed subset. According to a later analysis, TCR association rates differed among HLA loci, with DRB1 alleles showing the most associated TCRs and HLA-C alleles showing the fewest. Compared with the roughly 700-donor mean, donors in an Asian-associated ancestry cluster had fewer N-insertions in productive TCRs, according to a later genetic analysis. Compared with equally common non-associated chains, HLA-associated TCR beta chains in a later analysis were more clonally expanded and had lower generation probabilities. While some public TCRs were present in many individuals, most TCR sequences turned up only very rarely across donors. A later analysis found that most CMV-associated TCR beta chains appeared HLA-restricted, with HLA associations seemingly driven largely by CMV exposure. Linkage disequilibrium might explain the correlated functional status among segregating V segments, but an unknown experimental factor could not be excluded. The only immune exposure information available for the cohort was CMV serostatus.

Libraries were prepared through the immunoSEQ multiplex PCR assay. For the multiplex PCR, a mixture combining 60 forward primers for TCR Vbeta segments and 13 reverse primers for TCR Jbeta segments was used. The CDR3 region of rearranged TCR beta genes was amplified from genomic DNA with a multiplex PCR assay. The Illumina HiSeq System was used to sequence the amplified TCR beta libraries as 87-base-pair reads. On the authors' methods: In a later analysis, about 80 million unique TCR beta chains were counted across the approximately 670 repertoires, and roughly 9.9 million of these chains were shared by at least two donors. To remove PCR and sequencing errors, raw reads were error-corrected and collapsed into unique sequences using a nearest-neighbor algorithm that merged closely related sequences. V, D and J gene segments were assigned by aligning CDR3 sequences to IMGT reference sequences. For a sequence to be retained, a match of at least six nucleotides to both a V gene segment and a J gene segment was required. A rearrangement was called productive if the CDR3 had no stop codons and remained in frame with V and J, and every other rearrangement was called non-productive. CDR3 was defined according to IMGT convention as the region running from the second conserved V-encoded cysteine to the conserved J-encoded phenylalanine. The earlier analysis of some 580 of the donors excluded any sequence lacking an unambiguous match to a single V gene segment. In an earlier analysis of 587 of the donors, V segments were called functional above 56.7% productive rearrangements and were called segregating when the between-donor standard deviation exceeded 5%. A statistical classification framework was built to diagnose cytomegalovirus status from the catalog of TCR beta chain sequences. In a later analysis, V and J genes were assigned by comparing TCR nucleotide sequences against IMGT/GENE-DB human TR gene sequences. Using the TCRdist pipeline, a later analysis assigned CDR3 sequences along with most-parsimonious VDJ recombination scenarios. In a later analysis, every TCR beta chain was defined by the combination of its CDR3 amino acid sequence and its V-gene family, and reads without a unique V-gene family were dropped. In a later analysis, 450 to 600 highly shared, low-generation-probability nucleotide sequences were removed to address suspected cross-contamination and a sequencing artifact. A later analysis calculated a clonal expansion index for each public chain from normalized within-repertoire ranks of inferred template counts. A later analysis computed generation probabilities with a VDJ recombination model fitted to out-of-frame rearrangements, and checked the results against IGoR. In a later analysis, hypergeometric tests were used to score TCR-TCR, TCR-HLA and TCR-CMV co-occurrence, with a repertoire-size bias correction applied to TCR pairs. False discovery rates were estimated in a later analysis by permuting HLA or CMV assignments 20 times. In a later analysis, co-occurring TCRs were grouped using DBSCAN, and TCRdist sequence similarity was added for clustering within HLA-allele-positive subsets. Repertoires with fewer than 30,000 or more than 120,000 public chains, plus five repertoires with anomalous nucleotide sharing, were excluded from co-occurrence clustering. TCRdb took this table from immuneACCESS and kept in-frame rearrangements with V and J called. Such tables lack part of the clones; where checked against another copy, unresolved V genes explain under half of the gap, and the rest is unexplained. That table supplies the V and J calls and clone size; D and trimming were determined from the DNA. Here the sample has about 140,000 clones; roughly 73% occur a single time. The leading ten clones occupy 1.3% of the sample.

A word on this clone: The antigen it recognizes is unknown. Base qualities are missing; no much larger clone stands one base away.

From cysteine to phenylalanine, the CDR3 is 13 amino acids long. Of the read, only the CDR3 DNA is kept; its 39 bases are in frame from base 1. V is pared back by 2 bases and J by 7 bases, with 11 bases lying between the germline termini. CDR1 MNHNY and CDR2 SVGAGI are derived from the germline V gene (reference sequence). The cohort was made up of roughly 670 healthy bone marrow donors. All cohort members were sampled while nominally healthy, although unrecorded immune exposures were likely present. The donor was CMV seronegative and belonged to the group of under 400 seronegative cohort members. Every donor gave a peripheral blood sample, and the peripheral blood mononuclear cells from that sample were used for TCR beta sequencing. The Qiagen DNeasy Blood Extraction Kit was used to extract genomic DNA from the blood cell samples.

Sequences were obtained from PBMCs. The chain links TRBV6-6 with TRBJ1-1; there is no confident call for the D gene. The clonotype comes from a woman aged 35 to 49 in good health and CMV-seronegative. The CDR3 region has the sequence CASSYVSGDEAFF. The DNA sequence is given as TGTGCCAGCAGTTACGTTAGCGGGGATGAAGCTTTCTTT.